The 7 T cell receptor beta chains presented below share a single source sample, sequenced in a study of Graves' ophthalmopathy and Graves' hyperthyroidism. Using RNA transcripts, the TCR beta CDR3 regions were amplified. First-round RT-PCR employed HTBI primers, with a second-round multiplex PCR after it. A single record per CDR3 protein comes from TCRdb applying MiXCR to the multiplex PCR reads. The sample has 1 million to 1.3 million distinct CDR3 sequences; 35% to 40% are singletons. The sample consisted of peripheral blood or thyroid tissue (not recorded which). The source is an adult man with Graves' hyperthyroidism.

The chain combines TRBV30 with TRBJ1-5, with 7 positions matching TRBD1. The V gene end was trimmed by 5 bases and the J gene end by 1 base; junction bases not matched to a gene: 5. The CDR3 is made up of 14 amino acids. Germline V gives CDR1 GTSNPN, CDR2 SVGIG (reference sequence). CDR3 sequence reads: CAWGGTVSNQPQHF. In DNA, the CDR3 is TGTGCCTGGGGGGGGACAGTCAGCAATCAGCCCCAGCATTTT.

CDR3 loop: CASSSGPEARILFF. The CDR3 DNA reads as TGTGCCAGCAGCTCCGGCCCCGAGGCCCGAATACTGTTTTTT. The chain couples TRBV5-4 to TRBJ1-4; no definite D call. There are 14 residues in the CDR3. V dropped 3 bases and J dropped 13 bases, with 19 bases sitting between them. Germline CDR1 reads SGHNT; CDR2 reads YYREEE (reference sequence).

The gene calls are TRBV6-5 and TRBJ1-4, with a tentative D call TRBD1 (6 bases). Per germline, CDR1 MNHEY and CDR2 SVGAGI. V dropped 8 bases and J dropped 8 bases, with 18 bases sitting between them. This CDR3 comprises 14 residues. The chain's CDR3 is CASSFPGAGEKLFF. The CDR3 DNA reads TGTGCCAGCTCCTTTCCAGGGGCGGGCGAAAAACTGTTTTTT.

This clonotype was counted at least ten times. The rearrangement links TRBV4-3 to TRBJ1-1, with 7 positions matching TRBD1. After removal of 3 bases from V and 1 base from J, the junction contained 5 bases not matched to a gene. The germline V gene has CDR1 LGHNA and CDR2 YSLEER. There are 15 residues in the CDR3. The CDR3 here is CASSQWGQRNTEAFF. The CDR3 DNA reads TGCGCCAGCAGCCAGTGGGGACAGAGGAACACTGAAGCTTTCTTT.

This clonotype was detected only a few times. The CDR3 loop reads CASSDRGRITEAFF. DNA for the CDR3: TGTGCCAGCAGTGACAGGGGGCGAATCACTGAAGCTTTCTTT. The V gene is TRBV6-2 or TRBV6-3, the J gene TRBJ1-1; 10 bases are shared with TRBD1. Germline lookup yields CDR1 MNHEY and CDR2 SVGEGT. V lost 5 bases, J lost 4 bases, and 4 bases stayed unmatched. This CDR3 spans 14 amino acids.

This chain joins TRBV19 and TRBJ2-5; D is possibly TRBD1 (5 bases). Germline loops: CDR1 LNHDA, CDR2 SQIVND (reference sequence). This CDR3 comprises 18 residues. Trimming took off 4 bases at V and 3 bases at J, with 24 bases between the two ends. Here the CDR3 reads CASSKARIRSDKKETQYF. The CDR3 nucleotides read TGTGCCAGTAGTAAAGCCCGAATAAGATCGGACAAGAAAGAGACCCAGTACTTC. Based on the CDR3 plus reference TRBV19 and TRBJ2-5, the full variable domain is DGGITQSPKYLFRKEGQNVTLSCEQNLNHDAMYWYRQDPGQGLRLIYYSQIVNDFQKGDIAEGYSVSREKKESFPLTVTSAQKNPTAFYLCASSKARIRSDKKETQYFGPGTRLLVL.

The genes are TRBV6-6 and TRBJ1-6, with D uncertain. The CDR3 runs to 15 residues. Trimming stripped 1 base from V and 0 bases from J, with 4 bases between. Germline-derived CDR1 and CDR2 are MNHNY and SVGAGI (reference sequence). CDR3 nucleotides: TGTGCCAGCAGTTACTTGAGCTCCTATAATTCACCCCTCCACTTT. It specifies CASSYLSSYNSPLHF.